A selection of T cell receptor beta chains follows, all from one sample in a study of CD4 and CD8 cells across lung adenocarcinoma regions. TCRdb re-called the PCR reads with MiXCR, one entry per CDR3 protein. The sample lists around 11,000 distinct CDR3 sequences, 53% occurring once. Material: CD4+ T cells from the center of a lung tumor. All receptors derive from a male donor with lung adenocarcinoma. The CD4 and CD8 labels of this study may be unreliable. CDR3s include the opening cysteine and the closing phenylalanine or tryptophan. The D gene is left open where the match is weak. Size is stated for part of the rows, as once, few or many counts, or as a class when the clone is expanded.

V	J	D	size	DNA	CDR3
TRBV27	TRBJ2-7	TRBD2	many	TGTGCCAGCAGGCCTCTGGGGGGGAGGAGCTCCTACGAGCAGTACTTC	CASRPLGGRSSYEQYF
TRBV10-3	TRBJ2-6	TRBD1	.	TGTGCCATCAGTGAGACATACATACAGGGGACTGGGGCCAACGTCCTGACTTTC	CAISETYIQGTGANVLTF
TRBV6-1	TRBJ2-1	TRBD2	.	TGTGCCAGCAGCGCTAGCGGGAGGGCGCTTAAGCAGTTCTTC	CASSASGRALKQFF
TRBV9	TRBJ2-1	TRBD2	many	TGTGCCAGCAGCCCCCGGGGGGGGTCCGCTGAGCAGTTCTTC	CASSPRGGSAEQFF
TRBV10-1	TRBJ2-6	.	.	TGCGCCAGCAGTGACACGGCTGGGGCCAACGTCCTGACTTTC	CASSDTAGANVLTF
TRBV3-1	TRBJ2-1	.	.	TGTGTCAGCAGCCAGTCAGGGGCCTCCTACAATGAGCAGTTCTTC	CVSSQSGASYNEQFF
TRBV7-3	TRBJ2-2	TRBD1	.	TGTGCCAGCAGCTTAACCGGGACAGGGGTTAACACCGGGGAGCTGTTTTTT	CASSLTGTGVNTGELFF
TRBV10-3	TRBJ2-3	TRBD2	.	TGTGGCGGGGGGCGCGGGGGCCGTGACCAAGATACGCAGTACTTT	CGGGRGGRDQDTQYF
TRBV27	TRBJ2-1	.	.	TGTGCCAGCGGGTGGGGTTTGGGAAATGAGCAGTTCTTC	CASGWGLGNEQFF
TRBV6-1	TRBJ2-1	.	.	TGTGCCAGCAGTCGATGGAACAATGAGCAGTTCTTC	CASSRWNNEQFF
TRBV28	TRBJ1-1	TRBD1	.	TGTGCCAGCAGTTCCATATCGTCGACAGGGGGCCTGAACACTGAAGCTTTCTTT	CASSSISSTGGLNTEAFF
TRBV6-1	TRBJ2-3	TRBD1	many	TGTGCCAGCAGCCGGAGACAGGGCGGCACAGATACGCAGTATTTT	CASSRRQGGTDTQYF
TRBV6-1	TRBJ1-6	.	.	TGTGCCAGCAGTCAGGACAGAAATAATTCACCCCTCCACTTT	CASSQDRNNSPLHF
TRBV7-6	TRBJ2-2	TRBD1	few	TGTGCCAGCAGCTTAGTATTGGCAGGGGGCACGAACACCGGGGAGCTGTTTTTT	CASSLVLAGGTNTGELFF
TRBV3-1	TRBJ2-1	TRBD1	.	TGTGCCAGCAGCCCACTAGGGACAGATAGCACTATCTTC	CASSPLGTDSTIF
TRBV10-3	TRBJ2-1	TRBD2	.	TGTGCCATCAGTGAGATGACTAGCGGCCTCTACAATGAGCAGTTCTTC	CAISEMTSGLYNEQFF
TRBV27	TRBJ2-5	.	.	TGTGCCAGGGGTTTCTTGGGCCTTGGCCAAGATACCCAGTACTTC	CARGFLGLGQDTQYF
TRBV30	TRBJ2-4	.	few	TGTGCCTGGAGTGTGCCGGGGTACAAAAACATTCAGTACTTC	CAWSVPGYKNIQYF
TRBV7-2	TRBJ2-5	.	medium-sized	TGTGCCAGCAGCCCCCAGGGTGAGACCCAGTACTTC	CASSPQGETQYF
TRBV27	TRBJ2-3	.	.	TGTGCCACCCGTGGCCAAGATACCCAGTATTTC	CATRGQDTQYF
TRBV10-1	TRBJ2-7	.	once	TGCGCCAGCAGTTGGGCCTCCACCTACGAGCAGTACTTC	CASSWASTYEQYF
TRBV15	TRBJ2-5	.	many	TGTGCCACCAGCCCGGGGCAGGAGACCCAGTACTTC	CATSPGQETQYF
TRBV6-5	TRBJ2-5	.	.	TGTGCCAGCAGTTATAGCCAGGCCCAAGAGACCCAGTACTTC	CASSYSQAQETQYF
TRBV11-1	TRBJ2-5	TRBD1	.	TGTGCCAGCAGCTTAGGGCGTGGACAGGCCGGGGAGCAGTACTTC	CASSLGRGQAGEQYF
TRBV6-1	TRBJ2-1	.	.	TGTGCCAGCAGGAGCGTCGAGCATCGTGAGCAGTTCTTC	CASRSVEHREQFF
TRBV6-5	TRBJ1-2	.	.	TGTGCCAGCAGTTACTCGGGGACAACCCCTAGTGGCTACACCTTC	CASSYSGTTPSGYTF
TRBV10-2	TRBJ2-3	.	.	TGCGCCAGCAGTGTTTTCGATACGCAGTATTTT	CASSVFDTQYF
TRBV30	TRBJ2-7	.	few	TGTGCCTGGGCAAATGGGGCAGAGCAGTACTTC	CAWANGAEQYF
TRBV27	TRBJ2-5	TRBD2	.	TGTGCCAGCAGAGCCACGGGGGTAGCGGGACGCTGTAACACAGAGACCCAGTACTTC	CASRATGVAGRCNTETQYF
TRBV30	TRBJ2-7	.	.	TGTGCCTGGAGAACCAGCTACGAGCAGTACTTC	CAWRTSYEQYF
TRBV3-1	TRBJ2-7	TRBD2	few	TGTGCCAGCAGCCATAGCGGGATGGAGCAGTACTTC	CASSHSGMEQYF
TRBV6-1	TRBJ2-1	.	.	TGTGCCAGCAGGCCCGACTCGAGCTCCTACAATGAGCAGTTCTTC	CASRPDSSSYNEQFF
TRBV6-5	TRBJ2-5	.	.	TGTGCCAGGGGTTACGGGGGCCGGAACAAAGAGACGCAGTACTTC	CARGYGGRNKETQYF
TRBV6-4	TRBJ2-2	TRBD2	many	TGTGCCAGCAGTGAGGGGGGGGATTTGGAGAGCGGGGAGCTGTTTTTT	CASSEGGDLESGELFF
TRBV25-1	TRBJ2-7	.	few	TGTGCCAGCAGTGAATCAGGTGTAAAGGGGTCCGAGCAGTACTTC	CASSESGVKGSEQYF
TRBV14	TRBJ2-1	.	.	TGTGCCAGCAGCCCCTGGGTTAGCTCCTACAATGCGCAGTTCTTC	CASSPWVSSYNAQFF